This is a list of T cell receptor beta chains from one sample in a study of T cells in Graves' hyperthyroidism and ophthalmopathy. Each CDR3 protein gets one entry after TCRdb re-called the multiplex PCR reads with MiXCR. The repertoire includes roughly 250,000 distinct CDR3 sequences, roughly 20% of them detected once, and around 64% sits in the top ten. The material sequenced was blood. The receptors shown here come from a man aged 30 to 45 with Graves' ophthalmopathy. CDR3s include the opening cysteine and the closing phenylalanine or tryptophan. A D gene is named only where the DNA matches it firmly. Clone sizes are given selectively: once, few, many, or a class where the clone is expanded.

V	J	D	size	CDR3	DNA
TRBV4-1	TRBJ1-5	-	-	CASSPENGRGQPQHF	TGCGCCAGCAGCCCGGAAAATGGAAGAGGGCAGCCCCAGCATTTT
TRBV5-5	TRBJ1-5	-	few	CASSLGRVYSNQPQHF	TGTGCCAGCAGCTTGGGCAGAGTATATAGCAATCAGCCCCAGCATTTT
TRBV3-1	TRBJ1-5	-	many	CASSPGHWQPQHF	TGTGCCAGCAGCCCCGGGCACTGGCAGCCCCAGCATTTT
TRBV19	TRBJ1-2	-	-	CASSNQGLGGYTF	TGTGCCAGTAGCAATCAGGGGTTGGGTGGCTACACCTTC
TRBV20-1	TRBJ1-2	-	-	CSASMGRAGYTF	TGCAGTGCTAGTATGGGCAGGGCGGGCTACACCTTC
TRBV2	TRBJ2-2	TRBD1	few	CASRLTGGAAGTGELFF	TGTGCCAGCAGGTTAACAGGGGGCGCGGCGGGTACCGGGGAGCTGTTTTTT
TRBV5-1	TRBJ2-7	-	few	CASSPEGLYEQYF	TGCGCCAGCAGCCCGGAGGGATTGTACGAGCAGTACTTC
TRBV29-1	TRBJ2-7	-	-	CSGAKTVGSYEQYF	TGCAGCGGAGCTAAGACAGTGGGGTCTTACGAGCAGTACTTC
TRBV11-3	TRBJ1-3	-	-	CASSFGSPNTIYF	TGTGCCAGCAGCTTTGGGAGCCCCAACACCATATATTTT
TRBV20-1	TRBJ2-3	-	-	CTLSAGRTDTQYF	TGCACCTTGAGCGCGGGAAGAACAGATACGCAGTATTTT
TRBV28	TRBJ1-4	-	few	CASTSAREIEKLFF	TGTGCCAGCACCTCAGCCAGGGAGATTGAAAAACTGTTTTTT
TRBV10-1	TRBJ1-1	-	-	CASREGEGRNTEAFF	TGCGCCAGCAGGGAGGGTGAGGGCAGGAACACTGAAGCTTTCTTT
TRBV28	TRBJ1-5	-	-	CASVDGGRNSNQPQHF	TGTGCCAGCGTTGATGGGGGGCGAAATAGCAATCAGCCCCAGCATTTT
TRBV24-1	TRBJ1-5	-	-	CATSDPGTNSNQPQHF	TGTGCCACCAGTGACCCCGGGACAAATAGCAATCAGCCCCAGCATTTT
TRBV12-3/TRBV12-4	TRBJ1-5	TRBD1	many	CASSPGQGNNQPQHF	TGTGCCAGCAGTCCGGGACAGGGGAACAATCAGCCCCAGCATTTT
TRBV29-1	TRBJ2-1	TRBD2	few	CSVGTSGFGEQFF	TGCAGCGTTGGGACTAGCGGTTTCGGTGAGCAGTTCTTC
TRBV27	TRBJ2-7	TRBD2	-	CASRGLADEQYF	TGTGCCAGCAGAGGACTAGCAGACGAGCAGTACTTC
TRBV11-3	TRBJ2-7	TRBD2	-	CASSFPRREGYEQYF	TGTGCCAGCAGCTTCCCGCGGCGGGAGGGTTACGAGCAGTACTTC
TRBV10-2	TRBJ2-1	TRBD1	few	CASSGQGKRNEQFF	TGCGCCAGCAGTGGACAGGGGAAACGCAATGAGCAGTTCTTC
TRBV27	TRBJ2-5	TRBD2	few	CASNSSGRAGETQYF	TGTGCCAGCAACTCTAGCGGGAGGGCCGGAGAGACCCAGTACTTC
TRBV5-1	TRBJ2-3	TRBD2	few	CASSPRGVSDTQYF	TGCGCCAGCAGCCCCCGGGGGGTGTCAGATACGCAGTATTTT
TRBV28	TRBJ2-2	TRBD2	-	CASSFPGTSALNTGELFF	TGTGCCAGCAGTTTCCCCGGGACTAGCGCGTTAAACACCGGGGAGCTGTTTTTT
TRBV27	TRBJ2-1	-	-	CASSTAGNEQFF	TGTGCCAGCAGCACGGCGGGGAATGAGCAGTTCTTC
TRBV7-3	TRBJ2-1	-	-	CASSPSGLAIYNEQFF	TGTGCCAGCAGCCCCTCCGGGCTAGCGATCTACAATGAGCAGTTCTTC
TRBV7-9	TRBJ2-6	-	many	CASSYRPIGANVLTF	TGTGCCAGCAGTTACAGGCCCATCGGGGCCAACGTCCTGACTTTC
TRBV3-1	TRBJ1-2	-	many	CASSKTSYGYTF	TGTGCCAGCAGCAAAACTTCGTATGGCTACACCTTC
TRBV20-1	TRBJ1-5	-	many	CSARGRTDNQPQHF	TGCAGTGCTAGAGGGAGAACGGACAATCAGCCCCAGCATTTT
TRBV11-2	TRBJ1-4	-	-	CASSYTPQSEELFF	TGTGCCAGCAGCTACACCCCGCAGAGTGAAGAACTGTTTTTT
TRBV6-2/TRBV6-3	TRBJ1-2	TRBD1	-	CASSDTRDRRIYGYTF	TGTGCCAGCAGTGACACCCGGGACAGAAGAATCTATGGCTACACCTTC
TRBV4-1	TRBJ2-2	-	few	CASSPQEATPASIGELFF	TGCGCCAGCAGCCCGCAAGAGGCTACCCCGGCGAGTATCGGGGAGCTGTTTTTT
TRBV25-1	TRBJ1-1	-	-	CASSDDPDTEAFF	TGTGCCAGCAGTGACGATCCAGACACTGAAGCTTTCTTT
TRBV28	TRBJ1-5	-	-	CASSQPAAGQPQHF	TGTGCCAGCAGTCAACCGGCTGCGGGTCAGCCCCAGCATTTT
TRBV12-3/TRBV12-4	TRBJ2-5	-	-	CASTASVAETQYF	TGTGCCAGCACCGCCAGTGTGGCAGAGACCCAGTACTTC
TRBV11-2	TRBJ1-2	TRBD1	-	CASSFPGTDWIYGYTF	TGTGCCAGCAGCTTTCCAGGGACAGATTGGATCTATGGCTACACCTTC
TRBV7-9	TRBJ2-7	-	-	CASSDDREAGSYEQYF	TGTGCCAGCAGCGACGACAGGGAGGCGGGATCCTACGAGCAGTACTTC